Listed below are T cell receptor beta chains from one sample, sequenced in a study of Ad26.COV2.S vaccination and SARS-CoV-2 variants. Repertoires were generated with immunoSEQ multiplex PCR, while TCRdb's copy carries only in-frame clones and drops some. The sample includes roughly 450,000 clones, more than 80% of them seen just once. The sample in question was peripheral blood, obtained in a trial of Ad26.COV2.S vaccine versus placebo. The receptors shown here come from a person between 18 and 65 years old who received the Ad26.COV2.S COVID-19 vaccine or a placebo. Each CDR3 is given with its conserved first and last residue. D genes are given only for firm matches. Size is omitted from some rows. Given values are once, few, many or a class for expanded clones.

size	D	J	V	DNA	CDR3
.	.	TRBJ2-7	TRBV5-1	TGCGCCAGCAGCTGGCAGGACTACTCCTACGAGCAGTACTTC	CASSWQDYSYEQYF
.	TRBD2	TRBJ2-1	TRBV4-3	TGCGCCAGCAGCCAAGTAAAGCGGGAGGTGTCCCGGTACAATGAGCAGTTCTTC	CASSQVKREVSRYNEQFF
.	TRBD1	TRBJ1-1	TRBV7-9	TGTGCCAGCAGCGCCAGGGGGGAAAGAGCTTTCTTT	CASSARGERAFF
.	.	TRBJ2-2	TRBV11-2	TGTGCCAGCAGCTCATCAGGGGCCACGAACACCGGGGAGCTGTTTTTT	CASSSSGATNTGELFF
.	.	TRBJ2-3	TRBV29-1	TGCAGCGGGGGGGATACCGGAGTTGATACGCAGTATTTT	CSGGDTGVDTQYF
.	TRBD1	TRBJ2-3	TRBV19	TGTGCCAGTAGTATAGGGGACAGGGTATCAGATACGCAGTATTTT	CASSIGDRVSDTQYF
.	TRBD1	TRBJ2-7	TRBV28	TGTGCCAGCAGTCAGAGGGACAGGGGGCGGTCGAAGTACTTC	CASSQRDRGRSKYF
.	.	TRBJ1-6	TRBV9	TGTGCCAGCAGCGTAGAGGGGAGGGCGAATTCACCCCTCCACTTT	CASSVEGRANSPLHF
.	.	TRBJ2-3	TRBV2	TGTGCCAGCAGTGTTCATTACACAGATACGCAGTATTTT	CASSVHYTDTQYF
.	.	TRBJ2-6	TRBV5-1	TGCGCCAGCAGCACGACAGGGGCCAACGTCCTGACTTTC	CASSTTGANVLTF
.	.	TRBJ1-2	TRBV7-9	TGTGCCAGCAGCTTAGGAAGTCAGGCCAGTTTCTATGGCTACACCTTC	CASSLGSQASFYGYTF
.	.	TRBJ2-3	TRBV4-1	TGCGCCAGCAGCCAAGATCCCGGAACAGATACGCAGTATTTT	CASSQDPGTDTQYF
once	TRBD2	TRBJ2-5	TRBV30	TGTGCCTGGAGGGGACTAGCCCCGTCCGGGACCCAGTACTTC	CAWRGLAPSGTQYF
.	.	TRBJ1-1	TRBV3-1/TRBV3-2	TGTGCCAGCAAACCGGGCCCAACGCACGGCGAAGCTTTCTTT	CASKPGPTHGEAFF
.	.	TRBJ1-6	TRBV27	TGTGCCAGCAGTTCCGGGTGGGTGGCTAATTCACCCCTCCACTTT	CASSSGWVANSPLHF
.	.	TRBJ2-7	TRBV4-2	TGTGCCAGCAGCCAAGGGGACGAGCAGTACTTC	CASSQGDEQYF
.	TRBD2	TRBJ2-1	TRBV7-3	TGTGCCAGCAGCCCCGGGACTAGCGGGAGCAATGAGCAGTTCTTC	CASSPGTSGSNEQFF
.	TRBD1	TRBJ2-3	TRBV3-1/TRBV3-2	TGTGCCAGCAGCCAAGGGGCAGGGGGCTCAGGGGATACGCAGTATTTT	CASSQGAGGSGDTQYF
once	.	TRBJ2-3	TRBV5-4	TGTGCCAGCAGCTTGGACTCGTCCAGCACAGATACGCAGTATTTT	CASSLDSSSTDTQYF
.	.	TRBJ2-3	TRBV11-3	TGTGCCAGCAGCTTAGATCCCCGGACAGATACGCAGTATTTT	CASSLDPRTDTQYF
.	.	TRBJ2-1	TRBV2	TGTGCCAGCAGGGGCGGGAATGAGCAGTTCTTC	CASRGGNEQFF
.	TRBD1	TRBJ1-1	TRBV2	TGTGCCAGCGGGACAGCAAACACTGAAGCTTTCTTT	CASGTANTEAFF
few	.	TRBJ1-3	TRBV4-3	TGCGCCAGCAGCCAAGGGGCCCAAGGTTTTGGAAACACCATATATTTT	CASSQGAQGFGNTIYF